Following are 14 T cell receptor beta chains from one sample sequenced in a study of monozygotic twins with inflammatory bowel disease. TCRdb reprocessed the 5' RACE reads, with one entry per CDR3 protein and no DNA. This repertoire includes more than 300,000 distinct CDR3 sequences. Input material: blood. The receptors originated from a human donor with ulcerative colitis or Crohn's disease, or a healthy co-twin of an affected twin (not recorded which).

The genes are TRBV28 and TRBJ2-1; TCRdb gives TRBD1 as the D gene, but with no DNA this cannot be confirmed. The CDR3 extends over 16 amino acids. CDR1 MDHEN and CDR2 SYDVKM come from the germline V gene. This chain's CDR3 is CASSLTYRGLHNEQFF.

V gene TRBV7-2 combines with J gene TRBJ1-1; without DNA, the TCRdb call of TRBD1 cannot be checked. This CDR3 is built from 14 residues. Germline CDR1 and CDR2: SGHTA and FQGNSA. The chain's CDR3 is CASSSPGVRTEAFF.

CDR3 loop: CASSLEFVNNEQFF. V usage is TRBV7-2 and J usage is TRBJ2-1. Germline values: CDR1 SGHTA, CDR2 FQGNSA. The CDR3 loop spans 14 amino acids.

This chain uses TRBV18 with TRBJ2-5; the D call from TCRdb, TRBD2, cannot be confirmed without DNA. The V gene's germline CDR1 is KGHSH and CDR2 LQKENI. The CDR3 has 13 residues. The CDR3 is CASSGLAEETQYF.

V usage is TRBV11-3 and J usage is TRBJ2-7; the D call of TRBD2 rests on TCRdb alone, since no DNA is present to check it. The V gene's germline CDR1 is SGHNT and CDR2 YENEEA. This CDR3 has 16 residues. The CDR3 protein is CASSSGLAGGSYEQYF.

V usage is TRBV5-1 and J usage is TRBJ2-3; no DNA is available, so the TRBD2 call from TCRdb remains unchecked. The germline CDR1 and CDR2 sequences are SGHRS and YFSETQ. This CDR3 region has 16 residues. The CDR3 sequence is CASSLESRESPDTQYF.

This chain links TRBV5-1 with TRBJ2-7; no DNA is available, so the TRBD1 call from TCRdb remains unchecked. This CDR3 region has 17 residues. CDR1 and CDR2 from the germline V gene are SGHRS and YFSETQ. The chain's CDR3 is CASSLKTPGPTSNPLDF.

V is TRBV5-1 and J is TRBJ2-1; TCRdb picks TRBD2, but there is no DNA to check that call. Germline V gene lookup returns CDR1 SGHRS and CDR2 YFSETQ. The CDR3 has 14 residues. CDR3 in amino acids: CASSFVGGLNEQFF.

The V gene is TRBV3-1, the J gene TRBJ2-7. The CDR3 is made up of 14 amino acids. CDR1 and CDR2 (germline): LGHDT, YNNKEL (reference sequence). CDR3 in amino acids: CASSYVNGAYEQYF.

The chain employs TRBV6-6 and TRBJ2-7; the D call from TCRdb, TRBD1, cannot be confirmed without DNA. Germline CDR1 reads MNHNY; CDR2 reads SVGAGI (reference sequence). The CDR3 length is 12 residues. The CDR3 loop is CASREYRGGQYF.

The chain joins TRBV28 to TRBJ1-1. This CDR3 is built from 14 residues. Germline CDR1 and CDR2: MDHEN and SYDVKM. CDR3 sequence reads: CASLVNRGNTEAFF.

The chain joins TRBV2 to TRBJ1-2; checking the TCRdb D call of TRBD1 is not possible without DNA. The CDR3 length is 13 residues. Germline loops: CDR1 SNHLY, CDR2 FYNNEI. CDR3 sequence reads: CASRTGVGYGYTF.

V usage is TRBV18 and J usage is TRBJ2-1; the TRBD2 assignment by TCRdb is unverifiable without DNA. The germline gives CDR1 KGHSH, CDR2 LQKENI. The CDR3 sequence is 13 residues long. The CDR3 sequence is CATNGGRFNEQFF.

The rearrangement uses TRBV5-1 and TRBJ2-3; the TRBD2 assignment by TCRdb is unverifiable without DNA. The CDR3 runs to 16 residues. Germline values: CDR1 SGHRS, CDR2 YFSETQ. CDR3 in amino acids: CASSLGRTSGTDTQYF.